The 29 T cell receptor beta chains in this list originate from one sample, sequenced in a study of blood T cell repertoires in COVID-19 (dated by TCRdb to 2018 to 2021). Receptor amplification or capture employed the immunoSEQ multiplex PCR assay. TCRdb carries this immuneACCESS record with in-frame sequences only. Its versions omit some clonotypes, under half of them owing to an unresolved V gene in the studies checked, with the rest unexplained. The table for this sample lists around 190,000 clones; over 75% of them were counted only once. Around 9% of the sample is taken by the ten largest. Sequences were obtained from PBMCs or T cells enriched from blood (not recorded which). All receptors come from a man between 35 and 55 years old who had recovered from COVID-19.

CDR3 amino acids: CASSPRREYGYTF. CDR3 DNA sequence: TGTGCCAGCAGCCCGCGCAGGGAATATGGCTACACCTTC. The genes are TRBV11-2 and TRBJ1-2; possibly TRBD1 for D (5 bases). Trimming cost V 5 bases and J 5 bases, with 12 bases left between them. Germline CDR1 SGHAT, CDR2 FQNNGV. This CDR3 is built from 13 residues. Drawing the rest from reference TRBV11-2 and TRBJ1-2, the complete variable domain is EAGVAQSPRYKIIEKRQSVAFWCNPISGHATLYWYQQILGQGPKLLIQFQNNGVVDDSQLPKDRFSAERLKGVDSTLKIQPAKLEDSAVYLCASSPRREYGYTFGSGTRLTVV.

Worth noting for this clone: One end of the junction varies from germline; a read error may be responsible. CDR3 sequence reads: CASSQAAREGPYRYTF. CDR3 DNA sequence: TGCGCCAGCAGCCAAGCCGCCCGGGAGGGCCCCTATCGCTACACCTTC. The chain employs TRBV4-1 and TRBJ1-2; D unclear. The germline CDR1 and CDR2 sequences are MGHRA and YSYEKL. The CDR3 spans 16 residues.

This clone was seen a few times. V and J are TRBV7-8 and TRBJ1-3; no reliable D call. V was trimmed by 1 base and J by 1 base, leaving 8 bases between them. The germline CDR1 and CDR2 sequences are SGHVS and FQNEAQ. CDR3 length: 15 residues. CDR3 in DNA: TGTGCCAGCAGCTTAGTTTACGGTTCTGGAAACACCATATATTTT. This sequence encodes CASSLVYGSGNTIYF.

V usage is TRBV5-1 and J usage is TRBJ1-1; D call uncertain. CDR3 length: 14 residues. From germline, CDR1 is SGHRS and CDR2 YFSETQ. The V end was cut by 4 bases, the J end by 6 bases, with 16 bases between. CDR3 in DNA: TGCGCCAGCAGCGAAAATCTTCAGTCACCTGAAGCTTTCTTT. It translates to CASSENLQSPEAFF.

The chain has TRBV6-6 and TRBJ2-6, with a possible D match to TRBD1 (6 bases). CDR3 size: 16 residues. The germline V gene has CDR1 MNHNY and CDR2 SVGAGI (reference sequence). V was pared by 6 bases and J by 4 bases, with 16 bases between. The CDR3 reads CASSLQGDVGANVLTF. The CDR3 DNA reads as TGTGCCAGCAGCCTACAGGGAGACGTGGGGGCCAACGTCCTGACTTTC.

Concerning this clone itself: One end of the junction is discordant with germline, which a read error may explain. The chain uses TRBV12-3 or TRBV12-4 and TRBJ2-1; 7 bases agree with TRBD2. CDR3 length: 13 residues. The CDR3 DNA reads TGTGCCAGCAGCTTAGGGGAGGGTAATGAGCAGTTCTTC. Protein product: CASSLGEGNEQFF.

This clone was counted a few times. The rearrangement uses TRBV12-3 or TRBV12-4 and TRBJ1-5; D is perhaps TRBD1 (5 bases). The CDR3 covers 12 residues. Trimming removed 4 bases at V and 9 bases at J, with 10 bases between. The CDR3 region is CASSWVQGPQHF. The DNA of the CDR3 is TGTGCCAGCAGTTGGGTCCAGGGGCCCCAGCATTTT.

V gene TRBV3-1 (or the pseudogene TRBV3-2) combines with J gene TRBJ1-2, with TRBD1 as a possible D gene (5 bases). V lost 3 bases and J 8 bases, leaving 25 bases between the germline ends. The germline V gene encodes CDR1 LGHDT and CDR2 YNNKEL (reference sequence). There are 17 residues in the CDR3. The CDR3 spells CASSHLIHRQHIGGYTF. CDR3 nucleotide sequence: TGTGCCAGCAGCCATCTCATCCACCGACAGCACATAGGGGGCTACACCTTC.

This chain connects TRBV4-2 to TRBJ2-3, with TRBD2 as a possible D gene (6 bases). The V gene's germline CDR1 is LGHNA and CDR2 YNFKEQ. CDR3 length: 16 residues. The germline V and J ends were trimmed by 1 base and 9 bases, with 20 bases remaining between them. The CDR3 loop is CASSQGAGTPAATQYF. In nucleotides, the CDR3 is TGTGCCAGCAGCCAAGGGGCCGGGACTCCGGCCGCCACGCAGTATTTT.

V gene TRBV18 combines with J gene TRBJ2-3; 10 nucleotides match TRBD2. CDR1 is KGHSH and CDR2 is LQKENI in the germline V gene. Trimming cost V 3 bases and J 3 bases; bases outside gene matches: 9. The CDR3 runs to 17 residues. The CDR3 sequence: CASSPLKLAGVTDTQYF. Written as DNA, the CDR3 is TGTGCCAGCTCACCTCTGAAGCTAGCGGGAGTAACAGATACGCAGTATTTT.

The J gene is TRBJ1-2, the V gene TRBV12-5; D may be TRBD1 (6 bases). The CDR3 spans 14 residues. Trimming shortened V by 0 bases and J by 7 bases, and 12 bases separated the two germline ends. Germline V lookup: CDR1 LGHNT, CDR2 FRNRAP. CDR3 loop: CASGLVPDSPGYTF. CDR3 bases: TGTGCTAGTGGTTTGGTGCCGGACAGCCCTGGCTACACCTTC.

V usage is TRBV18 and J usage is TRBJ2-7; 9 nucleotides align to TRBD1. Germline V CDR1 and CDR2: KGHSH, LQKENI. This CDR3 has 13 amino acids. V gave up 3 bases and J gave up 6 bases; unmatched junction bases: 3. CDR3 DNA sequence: TGTGCCAGCTCACCTCAACAGGGGGCCGAGCAGTACTTC. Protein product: CASSPQQGAEQYF. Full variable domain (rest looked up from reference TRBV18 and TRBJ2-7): NAGVMQNPRHLVRRRGQEARLRCSPMKGHSHVYWYRQLPEEGLKFMVYLQKENIIDESGMPKERFSAEFPKEGPSILRIQQVVRGDSAAYFCASSPQQGAEQYFGPGTRLTVT.

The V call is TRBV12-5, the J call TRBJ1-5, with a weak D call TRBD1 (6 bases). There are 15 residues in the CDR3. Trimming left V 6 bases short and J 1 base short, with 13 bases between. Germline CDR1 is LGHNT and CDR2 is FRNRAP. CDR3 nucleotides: TGTGCTAGTGGCCCCGGACAGACAAGCAATCAGCCCCAGCATTTT. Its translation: CASGPGQTSNQPQHF.

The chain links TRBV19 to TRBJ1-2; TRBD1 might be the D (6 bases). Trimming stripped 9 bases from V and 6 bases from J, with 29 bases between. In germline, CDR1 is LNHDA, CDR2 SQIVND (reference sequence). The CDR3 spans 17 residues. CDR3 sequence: CASQRGAGAVALDGYTF. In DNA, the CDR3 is TGTGCCAGCCAACGAGGGGCGGGGGCAGTGGCTCTTGATGGCTACACCTTC. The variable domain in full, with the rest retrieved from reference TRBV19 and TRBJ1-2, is DGGITQSPKYLFRKEGQNVTLSCEQNLNHDAMYWYRQDPGQGLRLIYYSQIVNDFQKGDIAEGYSVSREKKESFPLTVTSAQKNPTAFYLCASQRGAGAVALDGYTFGSGTRLTVV.

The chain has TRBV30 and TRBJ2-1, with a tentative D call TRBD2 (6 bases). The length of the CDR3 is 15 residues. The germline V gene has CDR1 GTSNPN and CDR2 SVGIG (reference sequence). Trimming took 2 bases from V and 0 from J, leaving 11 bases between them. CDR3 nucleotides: TGTGCCTGGAGTTATAGCGGAAGCTCCTACAATGAGCAGTTCTTC. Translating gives CAWSYSGSSYNEQFF.

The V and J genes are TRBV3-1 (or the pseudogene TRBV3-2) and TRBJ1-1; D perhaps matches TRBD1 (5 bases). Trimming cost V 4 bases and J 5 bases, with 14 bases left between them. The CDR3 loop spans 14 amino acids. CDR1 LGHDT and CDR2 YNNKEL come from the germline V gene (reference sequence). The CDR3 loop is CASSLRGLSTEAFF. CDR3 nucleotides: TGTGCCAGCAGCCTTCGGGGGTTATCGACTGAAGCTTTCTTT.

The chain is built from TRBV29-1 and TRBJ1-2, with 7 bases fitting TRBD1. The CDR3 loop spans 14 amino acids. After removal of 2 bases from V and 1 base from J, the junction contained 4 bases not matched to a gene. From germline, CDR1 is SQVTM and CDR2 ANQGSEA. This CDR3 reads CSVELHRGNYGYTF. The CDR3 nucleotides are TGCAGCGTTGAACTCCACAGGGGTAACTATGGCTACACCTTC. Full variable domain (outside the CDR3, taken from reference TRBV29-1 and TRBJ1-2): SAVISQKPSRDICQRGTSLTIQCQVDSQVTMMFWYRQQPGQSLTLIATANQGSEATYESGFVIDKFPISRPNLTFSTLTVSNMSPEDSSIYLCSVELHRGNYGYTFGSGTRLTVV.

The CDR3 coding sequence is TGTGCCAGCTCTTCGGACAGGGTGGCCTATGGCTACACCTTC. Translation: CASSSDRVAYGYTF. V and J are TRBV19 and TRBJ1-2, with 8 bases that match TRBD1. The germline V gene has CDR1 LNHDA and CDR2 SQIVND (reference sequence). The CDR3 runs to 14 residues. Trimming took 9 bases from V and 4 from J; bases not matched to a gene: 10.

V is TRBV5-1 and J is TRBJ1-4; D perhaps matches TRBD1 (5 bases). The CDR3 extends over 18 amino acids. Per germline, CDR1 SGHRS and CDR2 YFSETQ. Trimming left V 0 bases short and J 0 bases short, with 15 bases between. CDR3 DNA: TGCGCCAGCAGCTTGGCCCCATCTGGGGGGGCAACTAATGAAAAACTGTTTTTT. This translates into CASSLAPSGGATNEKLFF.

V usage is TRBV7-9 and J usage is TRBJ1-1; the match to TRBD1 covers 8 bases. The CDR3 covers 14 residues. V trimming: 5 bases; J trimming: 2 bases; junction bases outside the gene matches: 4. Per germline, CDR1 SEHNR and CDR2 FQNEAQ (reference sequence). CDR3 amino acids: CASSTGGVNTEAFF. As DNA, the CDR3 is TGTGCCAGCAGCACAGGGGGGGTCAACACTGAAGCTTTCTTT.

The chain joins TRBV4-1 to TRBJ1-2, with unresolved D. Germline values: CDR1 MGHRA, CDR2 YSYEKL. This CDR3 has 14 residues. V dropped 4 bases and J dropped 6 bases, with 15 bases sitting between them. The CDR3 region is CASSPSVLGDGYTF. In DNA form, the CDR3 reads TGCGCCAGCAGCCCATCAGTTCTGGGCGATGGCTACACCTTC.

The DNA of the CDR3 is TGTGCCAGCCAGTGGACAGGGATGGGAAATGAGCAGTTCTTC. Residues: CASQWTGMGNEQFF. The chain has TRBV6-5 and TRBJ2-1, with 8 nucleotides matching TRBD1. V shed 8 bases and J 7 bases; nucleotides not matched to a gene: 10. In germline, CDR1 is MNHEY, CDR2 SVGAGI. This CDR3 has 14 residues.

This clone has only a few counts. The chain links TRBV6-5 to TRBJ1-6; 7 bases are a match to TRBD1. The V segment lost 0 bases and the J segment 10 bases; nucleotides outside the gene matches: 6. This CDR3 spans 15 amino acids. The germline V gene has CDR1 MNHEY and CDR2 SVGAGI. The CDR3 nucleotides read TGTGCCAGCAGTTACTCGAGGACAGGAGTGTCACCCCTCCACTTT. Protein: CASSYSRTGVSPLHF.

The CDR3: CASSSLTGINAAFF. The CDR3 region has the DNA TGTGCCAGCAGTTCACTGACAGGTATCAACGCAGCTTTCTTT. The chain is built from TRBV6-5 and TRBJ1-1; perhaps TRBD1 as D (6 bases). Trimming cost V 4 bases and J 10 bases, with 19 bases left between them. The CDR3 consists of 14 residues. Germline CDR1 reads MNHEY; CDR2 reads SVGAGI.

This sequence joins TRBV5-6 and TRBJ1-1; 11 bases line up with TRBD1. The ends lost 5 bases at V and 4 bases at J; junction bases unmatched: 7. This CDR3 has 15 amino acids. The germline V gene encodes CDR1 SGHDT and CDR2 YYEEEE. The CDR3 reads CASSGQGAEGTEAFF. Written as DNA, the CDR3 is TGTGCCAGCAGTGGACAGGGGGCGGAGGGCACTGAAGCTTTCTTT.

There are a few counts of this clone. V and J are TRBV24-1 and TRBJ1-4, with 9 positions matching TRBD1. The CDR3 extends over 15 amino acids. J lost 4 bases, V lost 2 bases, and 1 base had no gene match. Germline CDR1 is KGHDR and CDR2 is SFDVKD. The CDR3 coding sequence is TGTGCCACCAGTGATTCGGGACAGGGTAATGAAAAACTGTTTTTT. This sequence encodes CATSDSGQGNEKLFF.

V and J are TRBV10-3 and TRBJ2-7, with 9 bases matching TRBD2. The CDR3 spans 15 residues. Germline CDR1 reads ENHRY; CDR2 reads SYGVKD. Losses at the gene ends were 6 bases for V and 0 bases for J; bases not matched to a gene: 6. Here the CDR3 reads CAISILAGDSYEQYF. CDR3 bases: TGTGCCATCAGCATACTAGCGGGCGACTCCTACGAGCAGTACTTC.

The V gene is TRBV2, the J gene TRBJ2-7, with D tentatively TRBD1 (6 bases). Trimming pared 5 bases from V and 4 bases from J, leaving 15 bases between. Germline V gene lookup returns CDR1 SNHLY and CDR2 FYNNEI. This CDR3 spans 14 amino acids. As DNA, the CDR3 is TGTGCCAGCAGTACGACAGGCCGAGTATACGAGCAGTACTTC. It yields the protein CASSTTGRVYEQYF.

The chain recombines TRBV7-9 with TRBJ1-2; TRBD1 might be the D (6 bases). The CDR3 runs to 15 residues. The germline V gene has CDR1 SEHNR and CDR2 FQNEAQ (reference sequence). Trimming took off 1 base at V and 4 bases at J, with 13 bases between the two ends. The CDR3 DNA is TGTGCCAGCAGCTTAGAGGGGGGGCCCCTCTATGGCTACACCTTC. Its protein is CASSLEGGPLYGYTF.